This T cell receptor beta chain was recorded in a study of blood T cell repertoires in COVID-19. In the study overall: The United States, Italy and Spain supplied acute and convalescent COVID-19 samples. PBMCs, B-cell-depleted T cells, or T cells were the source of the cDNA or gDNA that made up the material.

CDR1 and CDR2 from the germline V gene are GTSNPN and SVGIG (reference sequence). This CDR3 region has 15 residues. V was cut by 4 bases and J by 3 bases, with 16 bases left in between. This clone has a handful of counts. The protocol was immunoSEQ multiplex PCR, while the TCRdb copy is restricted to in-frame clones and leaves out a portion. The sample shows approximately 50,000 clones, around 87% of them seen only once. The clonotype was recovered from a man aged 50 or older with active COVID-19. Sequencing input: peripheral blood. The V gene is TRBV30, the J gene TRBJ1-5; perhaps TRBD1 as D (5 bases). The CDR3 nucleotides read TGTGCCTGGAAGAATCGGGGGGTAATCAATCAGCCCCAGCATTTT. Translation: CAWKNRGVINQPQHF.